This T cell receptor (beta chain) emerged from a study of blood T cell repertoires in COVID-19. About the study: From the United States, Italy and Spain came samples of acute and convalescent COVID-19.

Clones were sequenced by immunoSEQ multiplex PCR, and TCRdb holds only the in-frame ones, with some missing. The sample holds over 200,000 clones, about 90% seen once. The germline V gene encodes CDR1 MGHRA and CDR2 YSYEKL. Trimming removed 0 bases at V and 8 bases at J, with 14 bases between. This CDR3 is 15 amino acids long. The chain couples TRBV4-1 to TRBJ1-5; no clear D gene. The clonotype was recovered from a man aged 35-49 years with active or convalescent COVID-19. Input material: peripheral blood. Written as DNA, the CDR3 is TGCGCCAGCAGCCAAGATTTGGCAGATATCAAGCCCCAGCATTTT. Its translation is CASSQDLADIKPQHF.